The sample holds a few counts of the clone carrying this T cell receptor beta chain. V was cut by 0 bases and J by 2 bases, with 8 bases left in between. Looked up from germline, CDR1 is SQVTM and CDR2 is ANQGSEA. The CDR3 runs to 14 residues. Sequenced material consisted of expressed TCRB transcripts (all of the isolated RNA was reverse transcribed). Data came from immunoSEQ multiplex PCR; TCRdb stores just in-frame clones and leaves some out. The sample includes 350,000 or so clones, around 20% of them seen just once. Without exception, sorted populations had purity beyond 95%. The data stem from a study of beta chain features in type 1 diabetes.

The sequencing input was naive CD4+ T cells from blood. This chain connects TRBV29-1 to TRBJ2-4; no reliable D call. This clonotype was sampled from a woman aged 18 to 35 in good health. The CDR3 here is CSVEDSPPKNIQYF. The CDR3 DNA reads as TGCAGCGTTGAAGACAGTCCCCCCAAAAACATTCAGTACTTC.